Listed below are T cell receptor beta chains from one sample, sequenced in a study of blood T cells in healthy people across ages. TCRdb ran MiXCR on the 5' RACE reads and lists one entry per CDR3 protein. The data show about 1,400,000 distinct CDR3 sequences, around 55% seen once. The specimen sequenced was blood. These receptors were collected from a man younger than 30 in good health. CDR3s include the opening cysteine and the closing phenylalanine or tryptophan. Fields, in order: D gene, J gene, V gene, CDR3 protein. A D gene is named only where the DNA matches it firmly.

>-|TRBJ2-2|TRBV29-1
CSVNGQNTGELFF
>-|TRBJ1-5|TRBV20-1
CSAREEGDQPQHF
>-|TRBJ2-1|TRBV7-9
CASSLVGTGYNEQFF
>-|TRBJ2-2|TRBV29-1
CSVEPGTGELFF
>-|TRBJ2-7|TRBV27
CASSITQGAPYEQYF
>-|TRBJ1-1|TRBV20-1
CSAREGEVLNTEAFF
>-|TRBJ2-2|TRBV10-3
CAISGGRDTGELFF
>TRBD1|TRBJ1-2|TRBV20-1
CSARDGGQGGGYTF
>TRBD2|TRBJ2-1|TRBV20-1
CSVNLLAGGLDSNEQFF
>-|TRBJ2-5|TRBV28
CASTGWEETQYF
>-|TRBJ2-1|TRBV6-4
CASSEETGTEQFF
>-|TRBJ1-2|TRBV2
CASRDRATNYGYTF
>-|TRBJ2-3|TRBV29-1
CSVEGMERGTDTQYF
>-|TRBJ2-1|TRBV2
CASSDDQTVAINEQFF
>-|TRBJ2-3|TRBV20-1
CRPSGTDTQYF
>-|TRBJ2-7|TRBV20-1
CSAPPPYEQYF
>-|TRBJ2-1|TRBV20-1
CSARDKDRIVEQFF
>-|TRBJ2-1|TRBV7-4
CASSLQGTSNEQFF
>-|TRBJ2-3|TRBV7-9
CASSLIGVSDTQYF
>-|TRBJ2-1|TRBV5-6
CASSGSGWPLYVDNEQFF
>-|TRBJ2-7|TRBV6-5
CASNPGHLSYEQYF
>-|TRBJ1-2|TRBV29-1
CSVEREDPYGYTF
>TRBD1|-|TRBV11-2
CASSLDPDRDEQYF
>TRBD1|TRBJ2-5|TRBV19
CASSATGQETQYF
>TRBD1|TRBJ1-1|TRBV29-1
CSVLDRAGNTEAFF